The next 32 T cell receptor beta chains were all read from a single sample in a study of shared clonotypes between healthy human individuals (dated by TCRdb to 2019 to 2021). Receptor amplification or capture employed the immunoSEQ multiplex PCR assay. This immuneACCESS table, as held by TCRdb, lists in-frame sequences with V and J called but not all clones. Of the missing ones, under half trace to an unresolved V gene in checked studies; the others have no known cause. For this sample the table gives about 460,000 clones, of which over 60% were detected only once. The ten largest clones take up about 12% of the sample. Sequencing was performed on PBMCs. Receptors originate from a woman in her thirties or forties in good health. Some clones in this sample may be carry-over from other donors' samples.

This clone was seen at least ten times. The chain links TRBV5-6 to TRBJ2-3; 7 nucleotides align to TRBD2. The V gene's germline CDR1 is SGHDT and CDR2 YYEEEE. The CDR3 is made up of 14 amino acids. V lost 3 bases, J lost 6 bases, and 7 bases stayed unmatched. This chain's CDR3 is CASSWAGVPDTQYF. The CDR3 nucleotides are TGTGCCAGCAGCTGGGCGGGAGTCCCGGATACGCAGTATTTT. The whole variable domain, filled in from reference TRBV5-6 and TRBJ2-3, reads DAGVTQSPTHLIKTRGQQVTLRCSPKSGHDTVSWYQQALGQGPQFIFQYYEEEERQRGNFPDRFSGHQFPNYSSELNVNALLLGDSALYLCASSWAGVPDTQYFGPGTRLTVL.

In this sample, this clone turned up once. The CDR3 loop reads CATRGPGEYTGELFF. CDR3 sequence (DNA): TGTGCCACCAGGGGGCCAGGGGAATACACCGGGGAGCTGTTTTTT. The chain has TRBV28 and TRBJ2-2, with 8 positions matching TRBD1. V gave up 10 bases and J gave up 3 bases; unmatched junction bases: 10. This CDR3 comprises 15 residues. The germline V gene encodes CDR1 MDHEN and CDR2 SYDVKM.

This clone has only one observation. This likely came from a read error, as a far larger clone is one base away. The rearrangement uses TRBV2 and TRBJ1-1; the D gene is possibly TRBD1 (5 bases). The CDR3 runs to 12 residues. The V and J ends lost 5 bases and 8 bases respectively, with 12 bases between them. Germline V CDR1 and CDR2: SNHLY, FYNNEI. The CDR3 reads CASSLQGAEAFF. The DNA for the CDR3 is TGTGCCAGCAGTTTGCAGGGCGCCGAAGCTTTCTTT.

The CDR3 DNA reads TGTGCCAGCAGTCAACAGCTTAATGAAAAACTGTTTTTT. It is translated as CASSQQLNEKLFF. The chain carries TRBV2 and TRBJ1-4; no clear D gene. This CDR3 spans 13 amino acids. Trimming stripped 5 bases from V and 4 bases from J, with 8 bases between. Germline assignment: CDR1 SNHLY and CDR2 FYNNEI.

This clone was picked up one time. A much larger clone differs by one base, so this may be a read error. The chain has TRBV6-4 and TRBJ2-3; 7 bases agree with TRBD2. The CDR3 extends over 17 amino acids. V shed 8 bases, J shed 3 bases, and the junction held 17 bases outside the gene matches. Looked up from germline, CDR1 is MRHNA and CDR2 is SNTAGT. The CDR3 region is CASGLEFGEGLTDTQYF. For the CDR3, the DNA is TGTGCCAGCGGTTTGGAGTTTGGGGAGGGGTTGACAGATACGCAGTATTTT.

This chain uses TRBV7-2 with TRBJ2-7; the D gene is possibly TRBD1 (5 bases). CDR1 and CDR2 (germline): SGHTA, FQGNSA. V was clipped by 5 bases and J by 1 base, with 15 bases between them. The CDR3 runs to 15 residues. DNA for the CDR3: TGTGCCAGCAGCCCAGGACACAAGCGATCCTACGAGCAGTACTTC. This sequence encodes CASSPGHKRSYEQYF.

The DNA for the CDR3 is TGTGCCAGCAGTGCGAGTAGCTCTGGAAACACCATATATTTT. Translated: CASSASSSGNTIYF. The V gene is TRBV2, the J gene TRBJ1-3; the D is unclear. Looked up from germline, CDR1 is SNHLY and CDR2 is FYNNEI. The CDR3 is made up of 14 amino acids. Deletions cut 4 bases from V and 0 bases from J, with 7 bases between.

This CDR3 reads CASSGNREETQYF. In DNA, the CDR3 is TGTGCCAGTAGTGGCAACAGGGAAGAGACCCAGTACTTC. The rearrangement links TRBV19 to TRBJ2-5; possible D gene TRBD1, 6 bases. The CDR3 length is 13 residues. Germline V gives CDR1 LNHDA, CDR2 SQIVND (reference sequence). Trimming removed 5 bases at V and 3 bases at J, with 10 bases between.

The chain has TRBV9 and TRBJ2-3; D may be TRBD1 or TRBD2 (5 bases each). V shed 3 bases and J shed 1 base, with 12 bases lying between them. CDR1 and CDR2 from the germline V gene are SGDLS and YYNGEE. The CDR3 covers 15 residues. The CDR3, as DNA: TGTGCCAGCAGCGCCCCCCGGGACCGCACAGATACGCAGTATTTT. Protein sequence: CASSAPRDRTDTQYF.

As concerns this clone: The CDR3 end shows no conserved phenylalanine or tryptophan, and so a read error is likely. It is unclear where the CDR3 begins or ends on the DNA, so no DNA is shown, and the CDR3 is as TCRdb lists it. J is TRBJ2-7 and V is TRBV30; the table's D call TRBD1 went unverified against the DNA. The CDR3 region is 15 residues in length, termini included. The germline CDR1 and CDR2 sequences are GTSNPN and SVGIG (reference sequence). The CDR3 reads CAWSVGQGGPYERYL.

The rearrangement joins TRBV29-1 to TRBJ1-1, with D perhaps matching TRBD1 (5 bases). Trimming removed 5 bases from V and 0 bases from J, with 19 bases in between. This CDR3 contains 16 residues. Germline CDR1 and CDR2: SQVTM and ANQGSEA. Here the CDR3 DNA reads TGCAGCGTTTTTCCCCTTGGGGGGAATTTGAACACTGAAGCTTTCTTT. Protein product: CSVFPLGGNLNTEAFF.

The genes are TRBV10-2 and TRBJ1-5, with unresolved D. Looked up from germline, CDR1 is WSHSY and CDR2 is SAAADI. The CDR3 contains 14 residues. Trimming removed 3 bases at V and 2 bases at J, with 8 bases between. The CDR3 spells CASSDWEGNQPQHF. The DNA of the CDR3 is TGCGCCAGCAGTGATTGGGAGGGCAATCAGCCCCAGCATTTT.

The rearrangement links TRBV6-6 to TRBJ2-1, with 10 bases fitting TRBD2. V lost 2 bases, J lost 8 bases, and 6 bases stayed unmatched. CDR1 and CDR2 from the germline V gene are MNHNY and SVGAGI (reference sequence). The CDR3 length is 15 residues. CDR3 amino acids: CASSYITSGTDEQFF. DNA for the CDR3: TGTGCCAGCAGTTACATAACTAGCGGGACCGATGAGCAGTTCTTC.

In regard to this clone: This is likely an artifact of a read error, given a far larger clone one base away. The sample holds other DNA sequences that translate to the same CDR3. The chain joins TRBV5-6 to TRBJ1-5; no clear D. This CDR3 spans 13 amino acids. V shed 4 bases and J shed 3 bases, with 8 bases lying between them. Germline CDR1 is SGHDT and CDR2 is YYEEEE. CDR3 in amino acids: CASSLGTNQPQHF. The CDR3 nucleotides are TGTGCCAGCAGCCTGGGTACCAATCAGCCCCAGCATTTT.

The CDR3 DNA reads as TGTGCCAGCAGTGGAGTGATGAGGATTCAGAACACTGAAGCTTTCTTT. It encodes CASSGVMRIQNTEAFF. This chain joins TRBV6-1 and TRBJ1-1, with unresolved D. From germline, CDR1 is MNHNS and CDR2 SASEGT. The V gene lost 4 bases and the J gene lost 1 base, with 16 bases spanning the gap. The CDR3 has 16 amino acids.

The chain combines TRBV19 with TRBJ2-1; 9 bases align to TRBD2. V lost 7 bases, J lost 6 bases, and 7 bases stayed unmatched. Germline lookup yields CDR1 LNHDA and CDR2 SQIVND (reference sequence). CDR3 size: 14 residues. CDR3: CASTPGTSSNEQFF. DNA of the CDR3: TGTGCCAGTACCCCAGGGACTAGCAGCAATGAGCAGTTCTTC.

This clone has a single count. J is TRBJ2-1 and V is TRBV18; TRBD2 matches 13 bases. Looked up from germline, CDR1 is KGHSH and CDR2 is LQKENI. The CDR3 is 15 amino acids. The junction had 2 bases not matched to a gene; V was cut back by 3 bases and J by 6 bases. The CDR3 DNA is TGTGCCAGCTCACCGGGACTAGCGGGATCCAATGAGCAGTTCTTC. Residues: CASSPGLAGSNEQFF.

The genes are TRBV19 and TRBJ1-2, with a possible D match to TRBD1 (5 bases). Trimming removed 2 bases from V and 7 bases from J, with 14 bases in between. Germline V lookup: CDR1 LNHDA, CDR2 SQIVND (reference sequence). The CDR3 is made up of 14 amino acids. This CDR3 is CASSISQGPGGYTF. CDR3 in DNA: TGTGCCAGTAGTATATCGCAGGGCCCCGGTGGCTACACCTTC.

As regards this clone: The junction departs from the called germline gene at one end, perhaps through a read error. This chain connects TRBV2 to TRBJ2-7, with TRBD2 identical over 9 bases. Germline values: CDR1 SNHLY, CDR2 FYNNEI. The CDR3 has 12 amino acids. CDR3 sequence: CASSQSGTSSFF. CDR3 coding DNA: TGTGCCAGCAGTCAATCTGGGACTAGCAGCTTCTTC.

This clone was counted many times. This chain links TRBV10-3 with TRBJ2-2; 9 nucleotides align to TRBD2. The CDR3 runs to 15 residues. V was pared by 0 bases and J by 8 bases, with 4 bases of the junction left unmatched. CDR1 and CDR2 (germline): ENHRY, SYGVKD. CDR3 DNA: TGTGCCATCAGTGAGTCCCTAGCGGGAAGGGGGGAGCTGTTTTTT. Translation gives CAISESLAGRGELFF.

V is TRBV28 and J is TRBJ1-3, with D possibly being TRBD1 (5 bases). This CDR3 has 16 residues. The V end lost 10 bases, the J end lost 0 bases, and 19 bases lay between the germline ends. Germline loops: CDR1 MDHEN, CDR2 SYDVKM. The CDR3 sequence: CATAPSGGVSGNTIYF. The CDR3 DNA follows: TGTGCCACCGCCCCCTCTGGGGGAGTCTCTGGAAACACCATATATTTT. The full variable domain, completed using reference TRBV28 and TRBJ1-3, is DVKVTQSSRYLVKRTGEKVFLECVQDMDHENMFWYRQDPGLGLRLIYFSYDVKMKEKGDIPEGYSVSREKKERFSLILESASTNQTSMYLCATAPSGGVSGNTIYFGEGSWLTVV.

The rearrangement joins TRBV5-4 to TRBJ1-2; 9 bases are a match to TRBD1. The CDR3 has 15 residues. Unmatched junction bases numbered 12, after V lost 4 bases and J lost 8 bases. Germline CDR1 SGHNT, CDR2 YYREEE (reference sequence). The CDR3 reads CASSRPDRGLWGYTF. The DNA for the CDR3 is TGTGCCAGCAGCAGACCGGACAGGGGACTGTGGGGCTACACCTTC. Full variable domain (rest looked up from reference TRBV5-4 and TRBJ1-2): ETGVTQSPTHLIKTRGQQVTLRCSSQSGHNTVSWYQQALGQGPQFIFQYYREEENGRGNFPPRFSGLQFPNYSSELNVNALELDDSALYLCASSRPDRGLWGYTFGSGTRLTVV.

In this sample, this clone turned up a few times. V gene TRBV6-4 combines with J gene TRBJ2-6; D remains unclear. The ends were cut back, 0 bases at V and 1 base at J, with 7 bases in the middle. Germline V CDR1 and CDR2: MRHNA, SNTAGT. This CDR3 region has 16 residues. This CDR3 reads CASSDSVKSGANVLTF. The CDR3 nucleotides read TGTGCCAGCAGTGACTCGGTCAAATCTGGGGCCAACGTCCTGACTTTC.

The chain combines TRBV4-2 with TRBJ2-7, with D tentatively TRBD1 (5 bases). V gave up 1 base and J gave up 3 bases, with 10 bases separating them. From germline, CDR1 is LGHNA and CDR2 YNFKEQ. The CDR3 totals 14 residues. CDR3 amino acids: CASSQGPTGYEQYF. CDR3 bases: TGTGCCAGCAGCCAAGGACCTACAGGCTACGAGCAGTACTTC.

As for this clone: The germline gene is not matched at one end of the junction; a read error may be the cause. The CDR3 nucleotides are TGCAGCGTTGCCTCCGACGAGCAGTACTTC. Its protein product is CSVASDEQYF. The V and J genes are TRBV29-1 and TRBJ2-7; D gene uncertain. Per the germline V gene, CDR1 is SQVTM and CDR2 is ANQGSEA. The CDR3 covers 10 residues.

Details on this clone: This likely stems from a read error, as it lies one base from a far larger clone. The V call is TRBV27, the J call TRBJ2-7; D gene uncertain. Per the germline V gene, CDR1 is MNHEY and CDR2 is SMNVEV (reference sequence). The CDR3 is made up of 14 amino acids. The CDR3 nucleotides read TGTGCCAGCGGTTTAAACGGAGTTAACTACGAGCAGTACTTC. It specifies CASGLNGVNYEQYF.

The CDR3 DNA reads as TGTGCCAGCAGTTCGTCGGGACAGCCTAATGAAAAACTGTTTTTT. As protein: CASSSSGQPNEKLFF. The V call is TRBV28, the J call TRBJ1-4; 7 positions match TRBD1. The CDR3 has 15 amino acids. V gave up 4 bases and J gave up 3 bases; unmatched junction bases: 5. Germline loops: CDR1 MDHEN, CDR2 SYDVKM. The variable domain in full, completed from reference TRBV28 and TRBJ1-4, reads DVKVTQSSRYLVKRTGEKVFLECVQDMDHENMFWYRQDPGLGLRLIYFSYDVKMKEKGDIPEGYSVSREKKERFSLILESASTNQTSMYLCASSSSGQPNEKLFFGSGTQLSVL.

This sequence joins TRBV10-3 and TRBJ1-5; 9 positions agree with TRBD1. This CDR3 is 22 amino acids long. The germline V gene has CDR1 ENHRY and CDR2 SYGVKD. The V and J ends lost 0 bases and 0 bases, in that order; junction bases with no gene match: 18. CDR3 sequence (DNA): TGTGCCATCAGTGAGTCGCCTAGGGACAGGGTGTATATAGGGTATAGCAATCAGCCCCAGCATTTT. Translating it yields CAISESPRDRVYIGYSNQPQHF.

A few counts support this clone. The rearrangement uses TRBV7-8 and TRBJ1-4; TRBD1 might be the D (6 bases). Looked up from germline, CDR1 is SGHVS and CDR2 is FQNEAQ. This CDR3 has 16 amino acids. The V and J ends lost 3 bases and 3 bases respectively, with 14 bases between them. The DNA of the CDR3 is TGTGCCAGCAGCTTGGGGGCAGGGAGGGCTAATGAAAAACTGTTTTTT. Protein: CASSLGAGRANEKLFF.

The chain recombines TRBV6-1 with TRBJ1-4, with a possible D match to TRBD1 (6 bases). The CDR3 sequence is 14 residues long. V was clipped by 1 base and J by 8 bases, with 11 bases between them. From germline, CDR1 is MNHNS and CDR2 SASEGT. In DNA, the CDR3 is TGTGCCAGCAGTGAAGTCAGGGGCGGAGAAAAACTGTTTTTT. This codes for CASSEVRGGEKLFF.

In the case of this clone: A single base is all that separates this from a far larger clone, so a read error is likely. The V gene is TRBV20-1, the J gene TRBJ2-7; either TRBD1 or TRBD2 may supply D (5 bases each). V dropped 7 bases and J dropped 7 bases, with 14 bases sitting between them. CDR3 size: 11 residues. In germline, CDR1 is DFQATT, CDR2 SNEGSKA (reference sequence). The CDR3 spells CSVGTPPEQYF. DNA for the CDR3: TGCAGTGTTGGGACCCCCCCAGAGCAGTACTTC.

The genes are TRBV2 and TRBJ2-2, with 8 bases matching TRBD2. V was pared by 6 bases and J by 4 bases, with 4 bases of the junction left unmatched. This CDR3 comprises 14 residues. Germline assignment: CDR1 SNHLY and CDR2 FYNNEI. DNA for the CDR3: TGTGCCAGCAGAGCGGGGGCAGTCACCGGGGAGCTGTTTTTT. Encoded protein: CASRAGAVTGELFF.